Below, one T cell receptor (beta chain) is given with its context. Its specificity is not known. The data stem from a study of graft-versus-host responses after intestinal transplantation. For the study at large: Isolated intestinal, liver-intestinal, or multivisceral transplants had been given to the recipients. Whole-study findings and limits: With peak circulating GvH clone levels came an association with early post-transplant HvG declines. Allograft graft-versus-host to host-versus-graft clonal ratios ran high in patients with graft-donor T cell macrochimerism.

Clones were read by immunoSEQ multiplex PCR, and TCRdb kept only the in-frame ones, dropping some. The sample has around 100,000 clones, about 90% seen once. In germline, CDR1 is ENHRY, CDR2 SYGVKD. This CDR3 region has 15 residues. The J segment lost 3 bases and the V segment lost 3 bases, leaving 3 bases of the junction unmatched. The material sequenced was unstimulated CD4+ T cells sorted from spleen or lymph node cells, taken before intestinal transplant. The TCR was taken from a human donor who received an intestinal transplant. The gene calls are TRBV10-3 and TRBJ2-1; TRBD1 aligns across 9 bases. The CDR3 protein is CAISDLDRGYNEQFF. In DNA form, the CDR3 reads TGTGCCATCAGTGACTTGGACAGGGGCTACAATGAGCAGTTCTTC.